This T cell receptor (beta chain) was sequenced during a study of blood T cells in healthy people across ages. For the second PCR, which ran for roughly 6 to 12 cycles, a sample-barcoded 5' primer and a J-beta primer mix were used. TCRdb re-analysed the 5' RACE reads in MiXCR, keeping a single row per CDR3 protein. The sample gives approximately 940,000 distinct CDR3 sequences, about 48% of which show up once; 13% is in the top ten. This clonotype was seen only a few times. Its specificity is not known. Study-level points and caveats: Lack of knowledge of donor CMV status possibly confounded expanded clonotype changes.

PBMCs were isolated at a quantity of at least 6 million per sample. V shed 4 bases and J 4 bases; nucleotides not matched to a gene: 5. The CDR3 runs to 14 residues. In germline, CDR1 is DFQATT, CDR2 SNEGSKA (reference sequence). Sequenced sample: blood. The chain joins TRBV20-1 to TRBJ2-1, with 9 bases lining up with TRBD2. The clonotype was recovered from a man aged 25-40 years in good health. The CDR3 nucleotides read TGCAGTGCTACCGCGGGGGGGCTTTACAATGAGCAGTTCTTC. It yields the protein CSATAGGLYNEQFF.